The rows below give T cell receptor beta chains drawn from one sample of a study of blood T cell repertoires in COVID-19. Clones were read by immunoSEQ multiplex PCR, and TCRdb kept only the in-frame ones, dropping some. The sample contains some 50,000 clones, around 85% of which appear only once. Sequencing was carried out using peripheral blood. These TCRs come from a human donor in a cohort sampled during active COVID-19. The CDR3 runs from the conserved cysteine through the conserved F or W. D genes are given only for firm matches. Not all rows give a size; the values are once, few, many and, for expanded clones, a class.

-,-,TRBV7-2,TRBJ1-6,TGTGCCAGCAGCCCCTCGGGACTCCCCGGCCGTTTATATAATTCACCCCTCCACTTT,CASSPSGLPGRLYNSPLHF
-,-,TRBV9,TRBJ2-5,TGTGCCAGCAGCGTAGAATCAGGGATTCAAGAGACCCAGTACTTC,CASSVESGIQETQYF
-,-,TRBV12-3/TRBV12-4,TRBJ2-5,TGTGCCAGCAGTTTGGCAGGGAAAGAGACCCAGTACTTC,CASSLAGKETQYF
-,-,TRBV27,TRBJ2-7,TGTGCCAGCGGCCCCCTAACAGTCGAGCAGTACTTC,CASGPLTVEQYF
few,-,TRBV19,TRBJ1-5,TGTGCCAGTAGTATAAGGGGTTATCAGCCCCAGCATTTT,CASSIRGYQPQHF
-,-,TRBV29-1,TRBJ1-6,TGCAGCGTTTCAGCGGGGGAATATTCACCCCTCCACTTT,CSVSAGEYSPLHF
-,-,TRBV12-3/TRBV12-4,TRBJ2-1,TGTGCCAGCCCTACCCGAGGGCTAGTTAAGCAGTTCTTC,CASPTRGLVKQFF
-,-,TRBV11-2,TRBJ1-1,TGTGCCAGCAGCTTAAGCGGGAACACTGAAGCTTTCTTT,CASSLSGNTEAFF
once,-,TRBV7-8,TRBJ1-4,TGTGCCAGCAGCCCTATCCTGGGGCGTCCAACTAATGAAAAACTGTTTTTT,CASSPILGRPTNEKLFF
-,TRBD2,TRBV3-1/TRBV3-2,TRBJ2-5,TGTGCCAGCAGTCAAGATCCAGGCGGGGGAGAGACCCAGTACTTC,CASSQDPGGGETQYF
-,-,TRBV5-6,TRBJ2-3,TGTGCCAGCAGCCCGGGGGACGTTAGCACAGATACGCAGTATTTT,CASSPGDVSTDTQYF
-,-,TRBV13,TRBJ1-3,TGTGCCAGCAGGGGGGGAATGGTGTCTGGAAACACCATATATTTT,CASRGGMVSGNTIYF
-,TRBD2,TRBV4-3,TRBJ2-1,TGCGCCAGCAGCCAAGATATACTAGCGGGGGGGCCGCGCTACAATGAGCAGTTCTTC,CASSQDILAGGPRYNEQFF
-,TRBD1,TRBV27,TRBJ1-1,TGTGCCAGCAGTTTACTACAGGGGGCGGATGAAGCTTTCTTT,CASSLLQGADEAFF
-,TRBD2,TRBV5-4,TRBJ2-5,TGTGCCAGCAGCCCGACGAGCGGGAGGTACCAAGAGACCCAGTACTTC,CASSPTSGRYQETQYF
-,-,TRBV11-2,TRBJ1-6,TGTGCCAGCAGTTGGAGGGGAGGGAAAAATTCACCCCTCCACTTT,CASSWRGGKNSPLHF
-,-,TRBV27,TRBJ1-6,TGTGCCGCGGGGCGGCAGACCTCCTATAATTCACCCCTCCACTTT,CAAGRQTSYNSPLHF
-,TRBD1,TRBV6-6,TRBJ1-6,TGTGCCAGTTTCAGGGACAGGGCAAATTCACCCCTCCACTTT,CASFRDRANSPLHF
-,-,TRBV6-5,TRBJ2-7,TGTGCCAGCAGTTACGGCAGTACCTACGAGCAGTACTTC,CASSYGSTYEQYF
-,-,TRBV11-3,TRBJ2-3,TGTGCCAGCAGCCCTAGGCCACTGGCGGATACGCAGTATTTT,CASSPRPLADTQYF
-,-,TRBV28,TRBJ2-1,TGTGCCAGCAGCAGGGGTACTGAGCAGTTCTTC,CASSRGTEQFF
-,TRBD1,TRBV11-3,TRBJ2-2,TGTGCCAGCAGCCCGGGGACAGTTGCGAACACCGGGGAGCTGTTTTTT,CASSPGTVANTGELFF
-,TRBD1,TRBV19,TRBJ1-2,TGTGCCAGTAGTAGGGGACAGGGCGCCTATGGCTACACCTTC,CASSRGQGAYGYTF
-,-,TRBV2,TRBJ2-7,TGTGCCAGCAGTCCCCTCTACGAGCAGTACTTC,CASSPLYEQYF
-,-,TRBV13,TRBJ1-6,TGTGCCAGCAGCTTGGAGGGTAGGGGCTCCTATAATTCACCCCTCCACTTT,CASSLEGRGSYNSPLHF
-,-,TRBV7-9,TRBJ1-4,TGTGCCAGCAGCTTATGGATGGGGCGCGATGAAAAACTGTTTTTT,CASSLWMGRDEKLFF
once,TRBD2,TRBV19,TRBJ2-1,TGTGCCAGCCAATTTGGGATAGCGGGGGGATTCAATGAGCAGTTCTTC,CASQFGIAGGFNEQFF
once,TRBD1,TRBV9,TRBJ1-6,TGTGCCAGCAGCGGTAGACAGGGGGCATCCTATAATTCACCCCTCCACTTT,CASSGRQGASYNSPLHF
-,-,TRBV5-1,TRBJ2-4,TGCGCCAGCAGCTTGGTGGGACTCCCAGCCAAAAACATTCAGTACTTC,CASSLVGLPAKNIQYF
-,-,TRBV4-1,TRBJ2-2,TGCGCCAGCAGCTCTGGGCCGTCGAACACCGGGGAGCTGTTTTTT,CASSSGPSNTGELFF
-,TRBD1,TRBV6-5,TRBJ1-2,TGTGCCAGCAGAGGCACAGGGGATAGGTTAGATGGCTACACCTTC,CASRGTGDRLDGYTF
-,-,TRBV7-6,TRBJ2-5,TGTGCCAGCAGCCAAACAGGGTACCAAGAGACCCAGTACTTC,CASSQTGYQETQYF
-,TRBD2,TRBV4-1,TRBJ2-7,TGCGCCAGCAGCCAAGGAGCGGGGGCCTACGAGCAGTACTTC,CASSQGAGAYEQYF
-,-,TRBV28,TRBJ2-7,TGTGCCAGCAGCACCTTCTCCTATTCCTACGAGCAGTACTTC,CASSTFSYSYEQYF
-,-,TRBV3-1/TRBV3-2,TRBJ2-1,TGTGCCAGCAGCCAAGATCCGAGCTCCTACAATGAGCAGTTCTTC,CASSQDPSSYNEQFF
-,-,TRBV7-8,TRBJ2-3,TGTGCCAGCAGCTTACAAAGGACAGCTAGCACAGATACGCAGTATTTT,CASSLQRTASTDTQYF
-,TRBD2,TRBV7-2,TRBJ2-7,TGTGCCAGCAGCCCAAGACGAATAGCGGGGGTTAACGAGCAGTACTTC,CASSPRRIAGVNEQYF
-,-,TRBV6-5,TRBJ1-2,TGTGCCAGCAGTTACTATGACAGCACGCTCCCCGCCTTC,CASSYYDSTLPAF
-,-,TRBV6-4,TRBJ2-4,TGTGCCAGGGAACAGGGTTCAGTTGAGGAGGCCAAAAACATTCAGTACTTC,CAREQGSVEEAKNIQYF
-,-,TRBV6-2/TRBV6-3,TRBJ1-1,TGTGCCAGCAGTTACTCTTTTTGGCGGAGGGGAGCTTTCTTT,CASSYSFWRRGAFF